This T cell receptor beta chain is from a study of OX40 agonist ivuxolimab in advanced cancers. TCRdb keeps only in-frame clones here, not all; method: immunoSEQ multiplex PCR. This sample yields about 100,000 clones, of which around nine tenths are seen a single time; approximately 0.16% belongs to the top ten. CDR1 is SNHLY, CDR2 FYNNEI, per germline. The V end lost 3 bases, the J end lost 5 bases, and 13 bases lay between the germline ends. This CDR3 has 14 residues. The rearrangement links TRBV2 to TRBJ2-5, with D possibly matching TRBD1 (6 bases). The sample here was CD4+ or CD8+ T cells sorted from blood, taken in a trial of the OX40 agonist ivuxolimab. This clonotype was sampled from an adult with an advanced solid tumor such as melanoma, head and neck, liver or kidney cancer. The CDR3 loop reads CASSDSRGRETQYF. The CDR3 bases are TGTGCCAGCAGTGATTCCAGGGGCCGGGAGACCCAGTACTTC. The full variable domain, rest sourced from reference TRBV2 and TRBJ2-5, is EPEVTQTPSHQVTQMGQEVILRCVPISNHLYFYWYRQILGQKVEFLVSFYNNEISEKSEIFDDQFSVERPDGSNFTLKIRSTKLEDSAMYFCASSDSRGRETQYFGPGTRLLVL.